This T cell receptor beta chain was profiled in a study of control samples from healthy donors and cancer patients (TCRdb year 2020). The CDR3 sequence holds 11 residues, the cysteine and phenylalanine included. Solely the CDR3 DNA is kept, with 33 bases framed from the first base. CDR1 and CDR2, per the germline V gene (reference sequence), are DFQATT and SNEGSKA. The junction shows trimming of 4 bases on V and 4 bases on J, plus 7 bases between the germline ends. Libraries came from the immunoSEQ multiplex PCR assay. TCRdb re-hosts the immuneACCESS table, in-frame sequences only. Its copies lack some clones; in the studies checked, an unresolved V gene accounts for under half of them, and the cause for the rest is not known. The table for this sample lists about 12,000 clones; 85% to 90% of them were counted only once. Of the sample, 2.5% to 3% is held by the ten largest clones. About this clone: Its cognate antigen has yet to be identified. There are no base qualities to consult, and no much larger clone falls within one base.

The sequence is built from TRBV20-1 and TRBJ2-5; the D gene is unclear. The sequence derives from a male donor with melanoma. Sequenced input: formalin-fixed, paraffin-embedded tissue. CDR3 loop: CSAIYGETQYF. The sequenced DNA: TGCAGTGCTATCTACGGAGAGACCCAGTACTTC.